This TCR beta chain comes out of a study of blood T cell repertoires in COVID-19. Whole-study context: COVID-19 samples, acute and convalescent, were from the United States, Italy and Spain. T cells, B-cell-depleted T cells, or PBMCs provided the cDNA or gDNA that served as material.

In the authors' workflow: Estimation of nucleated cell counts relied on the amplification of reference gene primers. Here immunoSEQ multiplex PCR was the method, and the copy in TCRdb shows in-frame clones only, minus some. That table furnishes V, J and clone size, whereas the DNA furnished D and trimming. The data hold about 75,000 clones, with 88% observed a single time. The CDR3 contains 13 residues. CDR1 is KGHDR, CDR2 SFDVKD, per germline. Trimming cost V 4 bases and J 6 bases; bases outside gene matches: 4. Sequences were obtained from peripheral blood. The TCR originated in a human donor in a cohort sampled during active COVID-19. The rearrangement uses TRBV24-1 and TRBJ1-1, with 7 nucleotides matching TRBD1. The chain's CDR3 is CATSDSTGAEAFF. CDR3 in DNA: TGTGCCACCAGTGACTCTACAGGGGCTGAAGCTTTCTTT.